The 25 T cell receptor beta chains below all came from one sample that was sequenced in a study of control samples from healthy donors and cancer patients. Method: immunoSEQ multiplex PCR; TCRdb's copy keeps in-frame clones and lacks some. The sample has approximately 110,000 clones, approximately 90% seen once. The sequenced sample consisted of blood. The receptors were sampled from a woman between 18 and 29 years old in good health.

CDR3 in DNA: TGCGCCAGCAGCTTGGGGGCACCCCAAGAGACCCAGTACTTC. It yields the protein CASSLGAPQETQYF. The chain recombines TRBV5-1 with TRBJ2-5; D is unresolved. The V gene lost 0 bases and the J gene lost 1 base, with 7 bases spanning the gap. CDR1 is SGHRS and CDR2 is YFSETQ in the germline V gene. The CDR3 totals 14 residues.

The J gene is TRBJ2-5, the V gene TRBV5-4; TRBD2 matches at 10 bases. The V segment lost 3 bases and the J segment 5 bases; nucleotides outside the gene matches: 13. CDR1 and CDR2 from the germline V gene are SGHNT and YYREEE (reference sequence). This CDR3 region has 17 residues. The CDR3: CASSSPRSGGAGETQYF. As DNA, the CDR3 is TGTGCCAGCAGCTCACCCCGCAGCGGGGGGGCCGGGGAGACCCAGTACTTC.

The V and J genes are TRBV19 and TRBJ1-3; TRBD1 aligns across 7 bases. After removal of 3 bases from V and 0 bases from J, the junction contained 8 bases not matched to a gene. Germline CDR1 is LNHDA and CDR2 is SQIVND (reference sequence). The CDR3 is 17 amino acids. CDR3 nucleotides: TGTGCCAGTAGTATCCCGGCGGGGACAGCCTCTGGAAACACCATATATTTT. This gives the protein CASSIPAGTASGNTIYF.

The rearrangement uses TRBV4-3 and TRBJ1-5, with D uncertain. Deletions cut 1 base from V and 0 bases from J, with 10 bases between. Germline V lookup: CDR1 LGHNA, CDR2 YSLEER. The CDR3 consists of 16 residues. The CDR3 region has the DNA TGCGCCAGCAGCCAAGGGTCGCACCCTAGCAATCAGCCCCAGCATTTT. Translated: CASSQGSHPSNQPQHF.

The chain couples TRBV6-1 to TRBJ2-5, with 9 bases that match TRBD2. This CDR3 is 17 amino acids long. Germline CDR1 and CDR2: MNHNS and SASEGT. The V gene end was trimmed by 4 bases and the J gene end by 0 bases; junction bases not matched to a gene: 9. CDR3 DNA: TGTGCCAGCAGTGGTGTTAGCGGGGGCCTGTACCAAGAGACCCAGTACTTC. Protein sequence: CASSGVSGGLYQETQYF.

The V call is TRBV25-1, the J call TRBJ2-7, with D possibly being TRBD2 (5 bases). The CDR3 contains 15 residues. With 3 bases removed from V and 0 bases from J, the gap between germline ends came to 12 bases. CDR1 MGHDK and CDR2 SYGVNS come from the germline V gene. In DNA form, the CDR3 reads TGTGCCAGCAGTGATCCCGGGATGCCCTCCTACGAGCAGTACTTC. Protein product: CASSDPGMPSYEQYF.

J is TRBJ1-4 and V is TRBV28; no definite D call. The CDR3 is made up of 12 amino acids. From germline, CDR1 is MDHEN and CDR2 SYDVKM. V lost 3 bases and J lost 7, with 6 bases in between. The CDR3: CASSFLGEKLFF. In DNA form, the CDR3 reads TGTGCCAGCAGTTTTCTCGGTGAAAAACTGTTTTTT.

V gene TRBV28 combines with J gene TRBJ1-5; D gene ambiguous. This CDR3 has 16 residues. Trimming shortened V by 1 base and J by 0 bases, and 10 bases separated the two germline ends. In germline, CDR1 is MDHEN, CDR2 SYDVKM. The DNA for the CDR3 is TGTGCCAGCAGTTTATATACATCGGGTAGCAATCAGCCCCAGCATTTT. Translating it yields CASSLYTSGSNQPQHF.

In nucleotides, the CDR3 is TGTGCCAGCAGTTTAGGAGGGGACGGCTACACCTTC. It is translated as CASSLGGDGYTF. V is TRBV12-3 or TRBV12-4 and J is TRBJ1-2, with D possibly TRBD1 on 5 matching bases. CDR3 size: 12 residues. Trimming stripped 1 base from V and 8 bases from J, with 8 bases between.

V and J are TRBV28 and TRBJ1-4; 7 positions agree with TRBD1. This CDR3 spans 18 amino acids. Trimming removed 4 bases from V and 2 bases from J; junction bases left unmatched: 13. From germline, CDR1 is MDHEN and CDR2 SYDVKM. The CDR3 DNA reads as TGTGCCAGCAGTTCCGACAGGGTTCAATCACGGACTAATGAAAAACTGTTTTTT. It codes for CASSSDRVQSRTNEKLFF.

The chain has TRBV30 and TRBJ2-7; D is undetermined. Between the trimmed V and J ends, which lost 2 bases and 2 bases, there was a span of 7 bases. This CDR3 is built from 12 residues. Germline assignment: CDR1 GTSNPN and CDR2 SVGIG (reference sequence). CDR3 nucleotides: TGTGCCTGGAGTAGGGCCGCCTACGAGCAGTACTTC. It encodes CAWSRAAYEQYF.

This chain's CDR3 is CASSQEGPVNTEAFF. CDR3 DNA: TGCGCCAGCAGCCAAGAAGGGCCCGTGAACACTGAAGCTTTCTTT. The rearrangement links TRBV4-3 to TRBJ1-1, with D uncertain. The CDR3 loop spans 15 amino acids. Germline CDR1 LGHNA, CDR2 YSLEER. V was trimmed by 0 bases and J by 0 bases, leaving 8 bases between them.

This clone appeared a few times. This chain uses TRBV3-1 (or the pseudogene TRBV3-2) with TRBJ1-6, with D tentatively TRBD1 (5 bases). The CDR3 covers 15 residues. Germline V gene data show CDR1 as LGHDT and CDR2 as YNNKEL (reference sequence). V was trimmed by 3 bases and J by 7 bases, leaving 13 bases between them. CDR3 sequence (DNA): TGTGCCAGCAGCCAGCCGGGACTTGTAAATTCACCCCTCCACTTT. This sequence encodes CASSQPGLVNSPLHF.

This CDR3 is CASSQDNRIRNTIYF. CDR3 bases: TGCGCCAGCAGCCAAGACAACAGGATTAGAAACACCATATATTTT. This sequence joins TRBV4-3 and TRBJ1-3; weak D call: TRBD1 (5 bases). The V end lost 0 bases, the J end lost 5 bases, and 11 bases lay between the germline ends. CDR1 LGHNA and CDR2 YSLEER come from the germline V gene. This CDR3 region has 15 residues.

The chain has TRBV11-2 and TRBJ2-5; D possibly corresponds to TRBD1 (6 bases). The CDR3 has 17 amino acids. The ends were cut back, 2 bases at V and 2 bases at J, with 18 bases in the middle. Germline values: CDR1 SGHAT, CDR2 FQNNGV. The CDR3 is CASSLPLARDIQETQYF. DNA of the CDR3: TGTGCCAGCAGCTTACCTCTCGCTCGGGACATACAAGAGACCCAGTACTTC.

This CDR3 is CASSPMGRAVGEQYF. The CDR3 coding sequence is TGCGCCAGCAGCCCCATGGGACGGGCGGTGGGAGAGCAGTACTTC. V usage is TRBV5-1 and J usage is TRBJ2-7; D might be TRBD1 or TRBD2, each matching 5 bases. The CDR3 loop spans 15 amino acids. Germline CDR1 and CDR2: SGHRS and YFSETQ. Trimming cost V 4 bases and J 7 bases, with 21 bases left between them.

The chain employs TRBV12-3 or TRBV12-4 and TRBJ1-1; D is undetermined. V lost 5 bases to trimming and J lost 3 bases, with 4 bases between them. The CDR3 runs 11 residues. In nucleotides, the CDR3 is TGTGCCAGCAGTCTGGACACTGAAGCTTTCTTT. Its protein is CASSLDTEAFF.

The genes are TRBV9 and TRBJ2-5; 10 bases agree with TRBD2. This CDR3 is 16 amino acids long. From germline, CDR1 is SGDLS and CDR2 YYNGEE. The trim removed 0 bases at V and 5 bases at J, leaving 7 bases unmatched. The CDR3 DNA reads as TGTGCCAGCAGCGTAGGCAGCGGGAGGGCCCGGGAGACCCAGTACTTC. This encodes CASSVGSGRARETQYF. Based on the CDR3 plus reference TRBV9 and TRBJ2-5, the full variable domain is DSGVTQTPKHLITATGQRVTLRCSPRSGDLSVYWYQQSLDQGLQFLIQYYNGEERAKGNILERFSAQQFPDLHSELNLSSLELGDSALYFCASSVGSGRARETQYFGPGTRLLVL.

The chain is built from TRBV15 and TRBJ2-5, with D possibly TRBD1 on 5 matching bases. The V end was cut by 0 bases, the J end by 5 bases, with 22 bases between. This CDR3 has 18 residues. The germline CDR1 and CDR2 sequences are LNHNV and YYDKDF (reference sequence). The CDR3 DNA reads as TGTGCCACCAGCAGAGATGAGGTACCCACAGGCCTGTCGGAGACCCAGTACTTC. It specifies CATSRDEVPTGLSETQYF.

The chain carries TRBV3-1 (or the pseudogene TRBV3-2) and TRBJ1-1, with a tentative D call TRBD1 (5 bases). The germline V and J ends were trimmed by 3 bases and 7 bases, with 15 bases remaining between them. There are 14 residues in the CDR3. The germline V gene has CDR1 LGHDT and CDR2 YNNKEL (reference sequence). CDR3 residues: CASSHRGAHNEAFF. The CDR3 nucleotides read TGTGCCAGCAGCCACCGAGGGGCCCATAATGAAGCTTTCTTT.

The CDR3 sequence is CASSRAYNEQFF. The CDR3 DNA sequence: TGTGCCAGCAGCCGGGCCTACAATGAGCAGTTCTTC. The rearrangement uses TRBV3-1 (or the pseudogene TRBV3-2) and TRBJ2-1, with no clear D. Between the trimmed V and J ends, which lost 4 bases and 2 bases, there was a span of 3 bases. The CDR3 length is 12 residues. Per germline, CDR1 LGHDT and CDR2 YNNKEL (reference sequence).

This rearrangement joins TRBV7-2 to TRBJ2-3; 11 bases align to TRBD2. The CDR3 runs 16 residues. J lost 4 bases, V lost 1 base, and 4 bases had no gene match. Germline CDR1 and CDR2: SGHTA and FQGNSA. As DNA, the CDR3 is TGTGCCAGCAGCTTAGTAGCGGGGGGGCCCCCAGATACGCAGTATTTT. The encoded protein is CASSLVAGGPPDTQYF.

The chain couples TRBV7-6 to TRBJ2-5; 12 bases are a match to TRBD2. CDR1 is SGHVS, CDR2 FNYEAQ, per germline. The junction had 14 bases not matched to a gene; V was cut back by 1 base and J by 5 bases. The CDR3 has 19 amino acids. The CDR3 is CASSLVVLAGGLGLETQYF. The CDR3 region has the DNA TGTGCCAGCAGCTTAGTGGTCCTAGCGGGGGGGCTGGGTTTGGAGACCCAGTACTTC.

V and J are TRBV5-1 and TRBJ2-2; 13 nucleotides agree with TRBD2. This CDR3 has 15 residues. Trimming removed 8 bases from V and 2 bases from J; junction bases left unmatched: 3. The germline gives CDR1 SGHRS, CDR2 YFSETQ. For the CDR3, the DNA is TGCGCCAGTGGACTAGCGGGGGTTAACACCGGGGAGCTGTTTTTT. Translated, it gives CASGLAGVNTGELFF.

The rearrangement uses TRBV19 and TRBJ2-7; D might be TRBD2 (5 bases). V lost 1 base and J lost 6, with 16 bases in between. Germline V CDR1 and CDR2: LNHDA, SQIVND (reference sequence). The CDR3 runs 15 residues. The DNA of the CDR3 is TGTGCCAGTAGTATAGTCGGGGTAACATCGGGCGAGCAGTACTTC. Its protein is CASSIVGVTSGEQYF.